Listed below are T cell receptor beta chains from one sample, sequenced in a study of a mutant IDH1 vaccine in newly diagnosed glioma. These receptors are not linked to any known antigen. Sequencing was performed with immunoSEQ multiplex PCR; in TCRdb, only in-frame clones are kept and a portion is missing. This sample carries some 80,000 clones, around 83% of them seen once, and the ten largest clones take 0.75% to 0.95%. The sample was PBMCs, taken from a glioma patient whose treatment included an IDH1 peptide vaccine. The origin of the receptors is a woman in her fifties or sixties with glioma. CDR3s include the opening cysteine and the closing phenylalanine or tryptophan. The D gene is left open where the match is weak.

>TRBV30|TRBJ1-1|TRBD1
CAWSPPWTGNTEAFF
TGTGCCTGGAGTCCACCTTGGACAGGGAACACTGAAGCTTTCTTT
>TRBV14|TRBJ1-2|TRBD1
CASSPTGEGYGYTF
TGTGCCAGCAGCCCCACAGGGGAAGGCTATGGCTACACCTTC
>TRBV6-6|TRBJ1-1|-
CASSYLPNTEAFF
TGTGCCAGCAGTTACCTCCCGAACACTGAAGCTTTCTTT
>TRBV5-1|TRBJ2-7|TRBD1
CASSFRQGFYEQYF
TGCGCCAGCAGCTTTAGACAGGGGTTCTACGAGCAGTACTTC